This TCR beta chain appears in the sequencing data of a study of blood T cell repertoires in COVID-19. About the research overall: Acute and convalescent COVID-19 samples came from the United States, Italy and Spain. The cDNA or gDNA used as material had been derived from T cells, B-cell-depleted T cells, or PBMCs.

Participants came from about two dozen US areas, aged roughly 18 to 89 years. The authors' processing: Reference gene primer amplification gave nucleated cell count estimates. This table comes from immunoSEQ multiplex PCR, and its TCRdb copy is limited to in-frame clones, with some not included. The DNA was the basis for D and trimming; V, J and clone size are from that table. The sample lists a few hundred thousand clones, around 82% seen once, with 3.5% to 5.5% in the top ten. The CDR3 has 13 amino acids. V lost 7 bases and J lost 3, with 13 bases in between. CDR1 and CDR2 (germline): SNHLY, FYNNEI.

This chain connects TRBV2 to TRBJ2-7; D possibly corresponds to TRBD1 (5 bases). The sample was PBMCs or T cells enriched from blood (not recorded which). The sequence was obtained from a man aged 30-40 years with acute COVID-19. CDR3 loop: CASMRTGGYEQYF. The CDR3 nucleotides read TGTGCCAGCATGCGCACAGGCGGCTACGAGCAGTACTTC.